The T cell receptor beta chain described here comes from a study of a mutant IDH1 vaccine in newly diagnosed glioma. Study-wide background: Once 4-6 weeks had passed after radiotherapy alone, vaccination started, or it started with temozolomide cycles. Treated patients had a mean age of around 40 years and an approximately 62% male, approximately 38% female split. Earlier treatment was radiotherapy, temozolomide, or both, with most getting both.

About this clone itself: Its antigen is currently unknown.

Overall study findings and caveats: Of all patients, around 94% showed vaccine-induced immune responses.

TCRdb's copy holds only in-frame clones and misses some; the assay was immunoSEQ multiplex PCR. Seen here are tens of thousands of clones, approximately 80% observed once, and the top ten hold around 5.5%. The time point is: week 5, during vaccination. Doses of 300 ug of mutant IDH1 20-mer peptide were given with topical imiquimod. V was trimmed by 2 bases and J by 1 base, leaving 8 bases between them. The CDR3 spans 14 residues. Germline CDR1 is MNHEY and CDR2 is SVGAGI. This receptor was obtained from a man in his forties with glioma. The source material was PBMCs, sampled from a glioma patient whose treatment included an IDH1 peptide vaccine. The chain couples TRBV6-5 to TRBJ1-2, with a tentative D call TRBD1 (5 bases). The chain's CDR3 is CASSYRQLNYGYTF. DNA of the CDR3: TGTGCCAGCAGTTACCGACAGCTTAACTATGGCTACACCTTC.